Below, 19 T cell receptor beta chains from the same sample are listed, as sequenced in a study of identical twins. TCRdb re-called the 5' RACE reads through MiXCR, storing one row per CDR3 protein. The repertoire has some 660,000 distinct CDR3 sequences, under 9% of them found once; the top ten carry approximately 0.89%. This sample also belongs to another study, concerning yellow fever vaccine responses in identical twins.

Sequencing was performed on PBMCs. These receptors were obtained from a young woman in good health.

This clonotype was observed a few times. The genes are TRBV12-3 or TRBV12-4 and TRBJ2-2; 7 bases align to TRBD2. The CDR3 consists of 14 residues. Unmatched junction bases numbered 8, after V lost 8 bases and J lost 5 bases. In DNA, the CDR3 is TGTGCCAGCCTCCTTGGGGGGGGGACCGGGGAGCTGTTTTTT. This translates into CASLLGGGTGELFF.

The sample holds a few counts of this clonotype. CDR3 residues: CASSLEVPANTGELFF. CDR3 DNA: TGTGCCAGCAGCTTAGAAGTTCCGGCGAACACCGGGGAGCTGTTTTTT. V gene TRBV7-6 combines with J gene TRBJ2-2; D gene uncertain. Germline V gene sequence: CDR1 SGHVS, CDR2 FNYEAQ. The V end was cut by 1 base, the J end by 0 bases, with 9 bases between. CDR3 length: 16 amino acids. Supplemented by reference TRBV7-6 and TRBJ2-2, the full variable domain reads GAGVSQSPRYKVTKRGQDVALRCDPISGHVSLYWYRQALGQGPEFLTYFNYEAQQDKSGLPNDRFSAERPEGSISTLTIQRTEQRDSAMYRCASSLEVPANTGELFFGEGSRLTVL.

This clonotype was found a few times. The chain carries TRBV28 and TRBJ2-3, with TRBD2 as a possible D gene (6 bases). Per the germline V gene, CDR1 is MDHEN and CDR2 is SYDVKM. The V end lost 10 bases, the J end lost 3 bases, and 17 bases lay between the germline ends. The CDR3 contains 14 residues. The CDR3 sequence is CATEGVPLTDTQYF. The DNA of the CDR3 is TGTGCCACGGAGGGCGTGCCTCTAACAGATACGCAGTATTTT.

This chain uses TRBV2 with TRBJ2-7; 9 bases are shared with TRBD1. In germline, CDR1 is SNHLY, CDR2 FYNNEI. This CDR3 is 13 amino acids long. Germline trimming cut 4 bases from V and 5 bases from J; bases unmatched to any gene: 3. This CDR3 is CASSAQGADEQYF. CDR3 bases: TGTGCCAGCAGTGCACAGGGGGCCGACGAGCAGTACTTC.

CDR3 sequence: CSGGWRQETQYF. The CDR3 bases are TGCAGCGGTGGTTGGCGGCAAGAGACCCAGTACTTC. The J gene is TRBJ2-5, the V gene TRBV20-1; the D is unclear. The CDR3 length is 12 residues. Germline V gene lookup returns CDR1 DFQATT and CDR2 SNEGSKA (reference sequence).

In DNA form, the CDR3 reads TGTGCCAGCAGCACGACTAGCGGGGGGGCCGTATATACGCAGTATTTT. Encoded protein: CASSTTSGGAVYTQYF. V and J are TRBV9 and TRBJ2-3; 14 bases match TRBD2. The CDR3 contains 16 residues. The trim removed 4 bases at V and 7 bases at J, leaving 8 bases unmatched. The germline V gene has CDR1 SGDLS and CDR2 YYNGEE.

This clonotype was seen at least ten times. This sequence joins TRBV6-5 and TRBJ2-1; possible D gene TRBD2, 5 bases. The CDR3 extends over 15 amino acids. Trimming stripped 1 base from V and 1 base from J, with 8 bases between. Germline V gene data show CDR1 as MNHEY and CDR2 as SVGAGI. CDR3 DNA sequence: TGTGCCAGCAGTTACTTCCAGCGGTCCTACAATGAGCAGTTCTTC. It translates to CASSYFQRSYNEQFF.

The V and J genes are TRBV12-3 or TRBV12-4 and TRBJ1-6, with 7 bases identical to TRBD1. The CDR3 sequence is 15 residues long. Germline trimming cut 6 bases from V and 4 bases from J; bases unmatched to any gene: 6. The CDR3 DNA reads TGTGCCAGCAGCCTTAAACAGGGGTATAATTCACCCCTCCACTTT. It encodes CASSLKQGYNSPLHF.

Only a few counts were recorded for this clonotype. The chain combines TRBV6-2 or TRBV6-3 with TRBJ2-1; D might be TRBD1 or TRBD2, each matching 5 bases. The CDR3 covers 13 residues. Germline V lookup: CDR1 MNHEY, CDR2 SVGEGT. Trimming pared 8 bases from V and 6 bases from J, leaving 14 bases between. CDR3 nucleotide sequence: TGTGCCAGCGGTGGGGCGGGCCTCAATGAGCAGTTCTTC. Protein: CASGGAGLNEQFF.

The chain links TRBV12-3 or TRBV12-4 to TRBJ1-4; D possibly corresponds to TRBD1 (5 bases). V lost 8 bases, J lost 6 bases, and 16 bases lay in between. The CDR3 totals 14 residues. The CDR3 loop is CASQPWGGDEKLFF. The CDR3 DNA sequence: TGTGCCAGCCAACCCTGGGGCGGGGATGAAAAACTGTTTTTT.

This clonotype was detected many times. The genes are TRBV4-3 and TRBJ2-5; TRBD2 matches 8 bases. Germline loops: CDR1 LGHNA, CDR2 YSLEER. There are 16 residues in the CDR3. With 0 bases clipped from V and 4 bases from J, the junction kept 7 bases outside the gene matches. CDR3 protein: CASSQDRGRSGETQYF. CDR3 bases: TGCGCCAGCAGCCAAGATCGCGGGAGGTCAGGAGAGACCCAGTACTTC.

The chain employs TRBV24-1 and TRBJ1-5; D remains unclear. CDR3 size: 16 residues. CDR1 KGHDR and CDR2 SFDVKD come from the germline V gene. V gave up 5 bases and J gave up 4 bases, with 17 bases separating them. This chain's CDR3 is CATSVGGMIANQPQHF. The DNA of the CDR3 is TGTGCCACCAGTGTCGGCGGTATGATAGCAAATCAGCCCCAGCATTTT.

This clonotype was recorded a few times. The chain couples TRBV4-3 to TRBJ2-7, with 10 positions matching TRBD2. The CDR3 contains 17 residues. Germline-derived CDR1 and CDR2 are LGHNA and YSLEER. V was pared by 3 bases and J by 6 bases, with 14 bases of the junction left unmatched. The CDR3 spells CASSHTLSSGSFIEQYF. The CDR3 coding sequence is TGCGCCAGCAGCCACACTTTGTCTAGCGGGAGTTTTATCGAGCAGTACTTC.

The chain carries TRBV15 and TRBJ2-1; TRBD2 is a possible D gene (6 bases). Germline V gene lookup returns CDR1 LNHNV and CDR2 YYDKDF (reference sequence). The V end was cut by 5 bases, the J end by 0 bases, with 11 bases between. The CDR3 extends over 15 amino acids. This CDR3 is CATSAVGSSYNEQFF. For the CDR3, the DNA is TGTGCCACCAGCGCGGTCGGGAGCTCCTACAATGAGCAGTTCTTC.

The gene calls are TRBV14 and TRBJ2-7; a possible D gene is TRBD1 (5 bases). V was shortened by 0 bases and J by 5 bases, with 11 bases between the two germline ends. CDR3 length equals 14 residues. Per the germline V gene, CDR1 is SGHDN and CDR2 is FVKESK. The CDR3 DNA reads TGTGCCAGCAGCCAAGATTTTTGGGGCCACGAGCAGTACTTC. Its translation: CASSQDFWGHEQYF.

This clonotype occurred many times. The chain joins TRBV10-3 to TRBJ1-5, with TRBD1 as a possible D gene (5 bases). V gave up 0 bases and J gave up 9 bases, with 9 bases separating them. From germline, CDR1 is ENHRY and CDR2 SYGVKD. This CDR3 spans 13 amino acids. The CDR3 spells CAISESGGRPQHF. The CDR3 nucleotides read TGTGCCATCAGTGAGTCGGGGGGGAGGCCCCAGCATTTT.

This rearrangement joins TRBV2 to TRBJ1-2; the D is unclear. Between the trimmed V and J ends, which lost 4 bases and 2 bases, there was a span of 11 bases. The germline V gene has CDR1 SNHLY and CDR2 FYNNEI. This CDR3 has 14 residues. CDR3 DNA: TGTGCCAGCAGTGGAGGCGGACTAAACTATGGCTACACCTTC. Amino acid sequence: CASSGGGLNYGYTF. The complete variable domain, with remaining parts taken from reference TRBV2 and TRBJ1-2, reads EPEVTQTPSHQVTQMGQEVILRCVPISNHLYFYWYRQILGQKVEFLVSFYNNEISEKSEIFDDQFSVERPDGSNFTLKIRSTKLEDSAMYFCASSGGGLNYGYTFGSGTRLTVV.

The chain couples TRBV7-8 to TRBJ2-1, with D unresolved. V lost 1 base to trimming and J lost 7 bases, with 14 bases between them. CDR3 size: 15 residues. CDR1 is SGHVS, CDR2 FQNEAQ, per germline. This CDR3 reads CASSLEASPLNEQFF. The CDR3, as DNA: TGTGCCAGCAGCTTAGAGGCTAGTCCCCTAAATGAGCAGTTCTTC. The full variable domain, rest sourced from reference TRBV7-8 and TRBJ2-1, is GAGVSQSPRYKVAKRGQDVALRCDPISGHVSLFWYQQALGQGPEFLTYFQNEAQLDKSGLPSDRFFAERPEGSVSTLKIQRTQQEDSAVYLCASSLEASPLNEQFFGPGTRLTVL.

The sample holds one count of this clonotype. J is TRBJ2-7 and V is TRBV12-2. TRBV12-2 is shown as a pseudogene. The CDR3 sequence is 12 residues long. As DNA, the CDR3 is TGTGCAAGTCGCTCGACTGTATACGAGCAGTACTTC. Protein: CASRSTVYEQYF.